One sample yielded the 26 T cell receptor beta chains listed below, sequenced in a study of T cell responses to AZD1222 COVID-19 vaccine. The protocol was immunoSEQ multiplex PCR, while the TCRdb copy is restricted to in-frame clones and leaves out a portion. The sample includes some 150,000 clones, 90% to 95% seen only once; the top ten take over 0.8%. The specimen comprised peripheral blood, sampled on day 0 of AZD1222 vaccination. The receptors derive from an adult in good health.

The gene calls are TRBV2 and TRBJ1-1; D is ambiguous. The length of the CDR3 is 10 residues. V was pared by 7 bases and J by 7 bases, with 7 bases between. Germline-derived CDR1 and CDR2 are SNHLY and FYNNEI. As DNA, the CDR3 is TGTGCCAGCACCCGCTATGAAGCTTTCTTT. This gives the protein CASTRYEAFF. Combining the CDR3 with reference TRBV2 and TRBJ1-1 gives the whole variable domain EPEVTQTPSHQVTQMGQEVILRCVPISNHLYFYWYRQILGQKVEFLVSFYNNEISEKSEIFDDQFSVERPDGSNFTLKIRSTKLEDSAMYFCASTRYEAFFGQGTRLTVV.

This clone was recorded only once. The rearrangement links TRBV5-1 to TRBJ2-5, with 8 bases lining up with TRBD1. Germline V gene lookup returns CDR1 SGHRS and CDR2 YFSETQ. The junction had 7 bases not matched to a gene; V was cut back by 4 bases and J by 2 bases. CDR3 size: 15 residues. The CDR3 sequence: CASSTPDREQETQYF. The CDR3 coding sequence is TGCGCCAGCAGCACCCCGGACAGGGAGCAAGAGACCCAGTACTTC.

In DNA, the CDR3 is TGCAGTGCTAGTATCCCTTTCCCCTATGGCTACACCTTC. It yields the protein CSASIPFPYGYTF. The V gene is TRBV20-1, the J gene TRBJ1-2; D call uncertain. The V gene's germline CDR1 is DFQATT and CDR2 SNEGSKA (reference sequence). The V gene lost 3 bases and the J gene lost 4 bases, with 12 bases spanning the gap. CDR3 length: 13 residues.

The chain is built from TRBV6-4 and TRBJ2-5, with D unresolved. Germline loops: CDR1 MRHNA, CDR2 SNTAGT. CDR3 length: 13 amino acids. The germline V and J ends were trimmed by 0 bases and 7 bases, with 9 bases remaining between them. The CDR3 DNA reads as TGTGCCAGCAGTGACTCGTCGTCTGGGACCCAGTACTTC. Its translation: CASSDSSSGTQYF.

V and J are TRBV9 and TRBJ1-5, with a tentative D call TRBD1 (6 bases). In germline, CDR1 is SGDLS, CDR2 YYNGEE. There are 14 residues in the CDR3. Trimming took off 1 base at V and 2 bases at J, with 7 bases between the two ends. The CDR3 DNA is TGTGCCAGCAGCGTATCAGGGGGCAATCAGCCCCAGCATTTT. It codes for CASSVSGGNQPQHF.

The V and J genes are TRBV18 and TRBJ1-2; D not resolved. The CDR3 is made up of 15 amino acids. Germline V gene sequence: CDR1 KGHSH, CDR2 LQKENI. V was trimmed by 2 bases and J by 4 bases, leaving 14 bases between them. The CDR3 spells CASSPLDGRGYGYTF. The CDR3 DNA reads TGTGCCAGCTCACCATTGGACGGCCGGGGCTATGGCTACACCTTC.

The chain carries TRBV6-5 and TRBJ1-1; the match to TRBD1 covers 7 bases. The ends lost 1 base at V and 3 bases at J; junction bases unmatched: 8. Germline V gene lookup returns CDR1 MNHEY and CDR2 SVGAGI. This CDR3 spans 16 amino acids. For the CDR3, the DNA is TGTGCCAGCAGTTACTTCCCGACAGGGAAAGACACTGAAGCTTTCTTT. Its protein is CASSYFPTGKDTEAFF.

The rearrangement joins TRBV7-6 to TRBJ1-4; TRBD1 might be the D (6 bases). The CDR3 is made up of 18 amino acids. V was pared by 5 bases and J by 7 bases, with 26 bases between. Germline loops: CDR1 SGHVS, CDR2 FNYEAQ. CDR3 in amino acids: CASSLTYPDRLQGEKLFF. The CDR3 DNA follows: TGTGCCAGCAGCCTTACTTACCCGGACCGCCTACAGGGTGAAAAACTGTTTTTT.

V usage is TRBV27 and J usage is TRBJ1-2; TRBD1 matches at 10 bases. Germline CDR1 MNHEY, CDR2 SMNVEV (reference sequence). The V gene end was trimmed by 5 bases and the J gene end by 1 base; junction bases not matched to a gene: 4. This CDR3 is 15 amino acids long. CDR3 sequence (DNA): TGTGCCAGCAGTCCAGGGACAGGGGTTAACTATGGCTACACCTTC. The encoded protein is CASSPGTGVNYGYTF.

The V and J genes are TRBV2 and TRBJ1-2, with no clear D. Per germline, CDR1 SNHLY and CDR2 FYNNEI. The CDR3 runs 14 residues. V lost 7 bases to trimming and J lost 2 bases, with 14 bases between them. CDR3 DNA sequence: TGTGCCAGCAAGCGGGATGGAGTGAACTATGGCTACACCTTC. This codes for CASKRDGVNYGYTF.

CDR3 in DNA: TGTGCCAGCAGGAAGGACAGGGTAAGTGAAGCTTTCTTT. Residues: CASRKDRVSEAFF. The chain uses TRBV7-9 and TRBJ1-1, with TRBD1 identical over 8 bases. The length of the CDR3 is 13 residues. CDR1 SEHNR and CDR2 FQNEAQ come from the germline V gene (reference sequence). V shed 6 bases, J shed 7 bases, and the junction held 7 bases outside the gene matches.

CDR3 sequence (DNA): TGTGCCAGCAGCTTGGGAGACAGCATTCAGTACTTC. The encoded protein is CASSLGDSIQYF. The rearrangement links TRBV5-6 to TRBJ2-4, with a weak D call TRBD1 (5 bases). Germline loops: CDR1 SGHDT, CDR2 YYEEEE. Deletions cut 0 bases from V and 9 bases from J, with 7 bases between. The CDR3 consists of 12 residues.

In DNA form, the CDR3 reads TGCAGCGTCCGAAGACAGGTGAACACTGAAGCTTTCTTT. This sequence encodes CSVRRQVNTEAFF. The chain has TRBV29-1 and TRBJ1-1; the D gene is possibly TRBD1 (6 bases). Deletions cut 6 bases from V and 0 bases from J, with 11 bases between. This CDR3 spans 13 amino acids. Germline CDR1 SQVTM, CDR2 ANQGSEA. Together with reference TRBV29-1 and TRBJ1-1, the CDR3 gives the full variable domain: SAVISQKPSRDICQRGTSLTIQCQVDSQVTMMFWYRQQPGQSLTLIATANQGSEATYESGFVIDKFPISRPNLTFSTLTVSNMSPEDSSIYLCSVRRQVNTEAFFGQGTRLTVV.

V is TRBV7-3 and J is TRBJ1-2; no clear D gene. This CDR3 is 13 amino acids long. V was trimmed by 2 bases and J by 7 bases, leaving 11 bases between them. Germline values: CDR1 SGHTA, CDR2 FQGTGA. CDR3 loop: CASSLSGFGGYTF. CDR3 in DNA: TGTGCCAGCAGCTTATCGGGCTTCGGTGGCTACACCTTC.

Written as DNA, the CDR3 is TGTGCCAGCAGCCCGGGACAGGGAGGGATTGAAGCTTTCTTT. Residues: CASSPGQGGIEAFF. The chain recombines TRBV28 with TRBJ1-1; TRBD1 aligns across 9 bases. This CDR3 is built from 14 residues. V dropped 6 bases and J dropped 7; count of bases not matched to a gene: 9. Germline CDR1 and CDR2: MDHEN and SYDVKM.

This clone was seen a few times. V and J are TRBV3-1 (or the pseudogene TRBV3-2) and TRBJ2-5; no reliable D call. This CDR3 contains 18 residues. The V end was cut by 0 bases, the J end by 0 bases, with 17 bases between. The germline gives CDR1 LGHDT, CDR2 YNNKEL (reference sequence). This chain's CDR3 is CASSQEGQTLPYQETQYF. CDR3 DNA sequence: TGTGCCAGCAGCCAAGAAGGGCAGACATTACCGTACCAAGAGACCCAGTACTTC.

In this sample, this clone turned up once. V gene TRBV19 combines with J gene TRBJ1-1; D might be TRBD1 (5 bases). The CDR3 is made up of 13 amino acids. Germline lookup yields CDR1 LNHDA and CDR2 SQIVND (reference sequence). V was trimmed by 7 bases and J by 5 bases, leaving 14 bases between them. In DNA, the CDR3 is TGTGCCAGTATGAGGCAGGGAGTAACTGAAGCTTTCTTT. Its protein is CASMRQGVTEAFF. Full variable domain (missing parts from reference TRBV19 and TRBJ1-1): DGGITQSPKYLFRKEGQNVTLSCEQNLNHDAMYWYRQDPGQGLRLIYYSQIVNDFQKGDIAEGYSVSREKKESFPLTVTSAQKNPTAFYLCASMRQGVTEAFFGQGTRLTVV.

This chain joins TRBV7-3 and TRBJ2-7; D is possibly TRBD1 (6 bases). V was clipped by 5 bases and J by 6 bases, with 14 bases between them. This CDR3 contains 13 residues. Germline CDR1 is SGHTA and CDR2 is FQGTGA. The chain's CDR3 is CASSQYRAGEQYF. In DNA, the CDR3 is TGTGCCAGCAGCCAATACAGGGCGGGCGAGCAGTACTTC.

The CDR3, as DNA: TGTGCCAGCAGTTATGGGACAGCCAATTCACCCCTCCACTTT. It yields the protein CASSYGTANSPLHF. The chain combines TRBV6-6 with TRBJ1-6, with TRBD1 matching over 7 bases. The CDR3 runs to 14 residues. Germline-derived CDR1 and CDR2 are MNHNY and SVGAGI (reference sequence). V was pared by 3 bases and J by 7 bases, with 3 bases of the junction left unmatched.

The V gene is TRBV28, the J gene TRBJ1-1, with D possibly being TRBD1 (5 bases). Germline CDR1 and CDR2: MDHEN and SYDVKM. The CDR3 contains 15 residues. V was pared by 6 bases and J by 8 bases, with 22 bases between. CDR3 sequence (DNA): TGTGCCAGCAGCCTAAGGGGCATTTCTGGGGTGGAAGCTTTCTTT. Its protein product is CASSLRGISGVEAFF.

This clone was detected once. The chain uses TRBV3-1 (or the pseudogene TRBV3-2) and TRBJ1-2, with D possibly matching TRBD1 (6 bases). Germline loops: CDR1 LGHDT, CDR2 YNNKEL (reference sequence). This CDR3 region has 14 residues. V was trimmed by 0 bases and J by 4 bases, leaving 9 bases between them. The CDR3 region is CASSQEGRGYGYTF. The DNA of the CDR3 is TGTGCCAGCAGCCAAGAGGGCAGGGGCTATGGCTACACCTTC.

V gene TRBV7-8 combines with J gene TRBJ2-1; D unresolved. Germline V gene sequence: CDR1 SGHVS, CDR2 FQNEAQ. CDR3 size: 13 residues. V gave up 3 bases and J gave up 7 bases, with 10 bases separating them. In DNA form, the CDR3 reads TGTGCCAGCAGCTTCTCCGAAGGAAATGAGCAGTTCTTC. Translated: CASSFSEGNEQFF.

This chain uses TRBV12-3 or TRBV12-4 with TRBJ2-1; 14 nucleotides line up with TRBD2. J was trimmed by 12 bases and V by 6 bases; bases with no gene match: 4. The CDR3 sequence is 13 residues long. The CDR3 here is CASRTSGGVRQFF. In nucleotides, the CDR3 is TGTGCCAGCAGGACTAGCGGGGGGGTAAGGCAGTTCTTC.

The rearrangement uses TRBV18 and TRBJ1-6; D is ambiguous. V was cut by 3 bases and J by 6 bases, with 12 bases left in between. Germline CDR1 KGHSH, CDR2 LQKENI. The length of the CDR3 is 15 residues. CDR3 loop: CASSPPTPANSPLHF. The DNA for the CDR3 is TGTGCCAGCTCACCGCCAACGCCCGCTAATTCACCCCTCCACTTT.

The V and J genes are TRBV19 and TRBJ1-6; the match to TRBD1 covers 7 bases. Trimming cost V 7 bases and J 8 bases; bases outside gene matches: 11. The CDR3 covers 15 residues. Per germline, CDR1 LNHDA and CDR2 SQIVND (reference sequence). The CDR3 nucleotides read TGTGCCAGTAAAGACCACGGACAGGACTATTCACCCCTCCACTTT. Its translation: CASKDHGQDYSPLHF.

This chain connects TRBV12-3 or TRBV12-4 to TRBJ1-5; D remains unclear. The CDR3 sequence is 13 residues long. V dropped 5 bases and J dropped 7 bases, with 12 bases sitting between them. CDR3 in DNA: TGTGCCAGCAGTCTACAGCCGTGGCAGCCCCAGCATTTT. Its translation is CASSLQPWQPQHF.